This T cell receptor beta chain was identified during a study of T cell responses to AZD1222 COVID-19 vaccine. General observations from the study: The study reported that nearly half of spike-specific TCRs target unmutated variant regions.

Repertoires were generated with immunoSEQ multiplex PCR, while TCRdb's copy carries only in-frame clones and drops some. The repertoire includes 70,000 to 95,000 clones, under 95% of them detected once, and roughly 11% sits in the top ten. This CDR3 spans 14 amino acids. The germline V gene has CDR1 DFQATT and CDR2 SNEGSKA (reference sequence). J gave up 5 bases and V 3 bases, and 4 bases lay outside the gene matches. Concerning this clone itself: Its antigen remains unidentified.

The starting material was peripheral blood, obtained 28 days after the second AZD1222 dose. V is TRBV20-1 and J is TRBJ2-7; TRBD2 matches 13 bases. The sequence was obtained from an adult who received the AZD1222 COVID-19 vaccine. The CDR3 nucleotides read TGCAGTGCTAGTAGGACTAGCGGGAGAAACGAGCAGTACTTC. This translates into CSASRTSGRNEQYF.